This section outlines one T cell receptor beta chain sequence together with its context. This specimen comes from a study of T-cell memory formation after mild COVID-19. CDR1 SGHRS and CDR2 YFSETQ come from the germline V gene. The CDR3 loop spans 15 amino acids. V shed 4 bases and J shed 5 bases, with 18 bases lying between them. In TCRdb, the 5' RACE reads were re-called with MiXCR into one record per CDR3 protein. The sample includes about 410,000 distinct CDR3 sequences, more than 20% of them seen just once. This sequence joins TRBV5-1 and TRBJ2-5; D might be TRBD1 (6 bases). The receptor's source is an adult woman who had mild COVID-19 (a few samples of this study predate the infection). Cell type and time point are not known. Sample: PBMCs or a T cell subset sorted from them (not recorded which). The CDR3 is CASSPSPGHLETQYF. CDR3 bases: TGCGCCAGCAGCCCATCTCCGGGACACTTGGAGACCCAGTACTTC.